The 17 T cell receptor beta chains below come from one sample, sequenced in a study of cytomegalovirus exposure and HLA in healthy donors. The method was immunoSEQ multiplex PCR; TCRdb's version includes in-frame clones alone and lacks a portion of them. The repertoire has roughly 120,000 clones, about nine tenths of them found once; the top ten carry around 2%. Sequenced sample: PBMCs. These TCRs come from a woman between 18 and 29 years old in good health and CMV-seronegative.

The chain joins TRBV5-4 to TRBJ2-5, with D uncertain. The CDR3 length is 13 residues. Per germline, CDR1 SGHNT and CDR2 YYREEE (reference sequence). Trimming removed 4 bases from V and 5 bases from J, with 12 bases in between. CDR3 region: CASSAGVRETQYF. In nucleotides, the CDR3 is TGTGCCAGCAGCGCAGGCGTTCGCGAGACCCAGTACTTC. Full variable domain (remainder filled in from reference TRBV5-4 and TRBJ2-5): ETGVTQSPTHLIKTRGQQVTLRCSSQSGHNTVSWYQQALGQGPQFIFQYYREEENGRGNFPPRFSGLQFPNYSSELNVNALELDDSALYLCASSAGVRETQYFGPGTRLLVL.

J is TRBJ2-7 and V is TRBV15, with 7 bases lining up with TRBD2. V lost 0 bases and J lost 2; bases outside the gene matches: 4. This CDR3 spans 15 amino acids. Germline V gene lookup returns CDR1 LNHNV and CDR2 YYDKDF (reference sequence). The DNA of the CDR3 is TGTGCCACCAGCAGAGATAGGGCGGGAGCCTACGAGCAGTACTTC. Amino acids: CATSRDRAGAYEQYF.

The V and J genes are TRBV9 and TRBJ2-1; TRBD2 is a possible D gene (5 bases). V lost 0 bases and J lost 7, with 17 bases in between. The germline CDR1 and CDR2 sequences are SGDLS and YYNGEE. The CDR3 is made up of 16 amino acids. CDR3 loop: CASSVARISPGNEQFF. The CDR3 DNA reads as TGTGCCAGCAGCGTAGCGAGGATATCCCCGGGGAATGAGCAGTTCTTC. Based on the CDR3 plus reference TRBV9 and TRBJ2-1, the full variable domain is DSGVTQTPKHLITATGQRVTLRCSPRSGDLSVYWYQQSLDQGLQFLIQYYNGEERAKGNILERFSAQQFPDLHSELNLSSLELGDSALYFCASSVARISPGNEQFFGPGTRLTVL.

The genes are TRBV28 and TRBJ2-7; TRBD1 matches 7 bases. V shed 5 bases and J 0 bases; nucleotides not matched to a gene: 7. Germline loops: CDR1 MDHEN, CDR2 SYDVKM. The CDR3 runs 15 residues. The CDR3 DNA is TGTGCCAGCAGTCCGAGGGGGCCTATCTCCTACGAGCAGTACTTC. Its translation: CASSPRGPISYEQYF.

This clone was detected only once. CDR3: CASSVAVMEEAFF. The CDR3 DNA is TGTGCCAGCAGCGTAGCGGTCATGGAGGAAGCTTTCTTT. The chain uses TRBV9 and TRBJ1-1; unclear D gene. There are 13 residues in the CDR3. V lost 0 bases, J lost 8 bases, and 11 bases lay in between. From germline, CDR1 is SGDLS and CDR2 YYNGEE.

The rearrangement joins TRBV7-2 to TRBJ2-7, with a weak D call TRBD2 (5 bases). Trimming shortened V by 1 base and J by 2 bases, and 9 bases separated the two germline ends. CDR1 is SGHTA, CDR2 FQGNSA, per germline. The CDR3 spans 14 residues. The DNA for the CDR3 is TGTGCCAGCAGCTTAGGCGGGCTACCCTACGAGCAGTACTTC. Translated: CASSLGGLPYEQYF.

The chain couples TRBV30 to TRBJ2-4; D possibly corresponds to TRBD2 (5 bases). Trimming left V 2 bases short and J 0 bases short, with 8 bases between. Germline V gene lookup returns CDR1 GTSNPN and CDR2 SVGIG (reference sequence). This CDR3 spans 14 amino acids. As DNA, the CDR3 is TGTGCCTGGAGTATAAGCGGAGCCAAAAACATTCAGTACTTC. The encoded protein is CAWSISGAKNIQYF.

J is TRBJ1-1 and V is TRBV19; D is unresolved. The germline V gene encodes CDR1 LNHDA and CDR2 SQIVND (reference sequence). With 3 bases removed from V and 5 bases from J, the gap between germline ends came to 10 bases. This CDR3 contains 13 residues. The CDR3 bases are TGTGCCAGTAGTATTGCCGTAGTAACTGAAGCTTTCTTT. This gives the protein CASSIAVVTEAFF.

The V call is TRBV7-2, the J call TRBJ2-7; D ambiguous. The CDR3 extends over 16 amino acids. V was shortened by 5 bases and J by 2 bases, with 19 bases between the two germline ends. The germline gives CDR1 SGHTA, CDR2 FQGNSA. Here the CDR3 DNA reads TGTGCCAGCAGCCCTATGGGCAGTACGCCGACCTACGAGCAGTACTTC. Encoded protein: CASSPMGSTPTYEQYF.

This sequence joins TRBV10-1 and TRBJ2-2; D may be TRBD2 (6 bases). The germline V gene encodes CDR1 WNHNN and CDR2 SYGVQD (reference sequence). The CDR3 is made up of 12 amino acids. Trimming removed 8 bases at V and 5 bases at J, with 9 bases between. CDR3 in DNA: TGCGCCAGCGGGCGGGGTACCGGGGAGCTGTTTTTT. The encoded protein is CASGRGTGELFF.

This chain joins TRBV18 and TRBJ2-2; tentative D call: TRBD1 (6 bases). The CDR3 extends over 16 amino acids. Trimming took 3 bases from V and 2 from J, leaving 13 bases between them. The V gene's germline CDR1 is KGHSH and CDR2 LQKENI. CDR3 DNA sequence: TGTGCCAGCTCACCCTCCATACAGGGTAACACCGGGGAGCTGTTTTTT. Translated, it gives CASSPSIQGNTGELFF.

This clone was found a few times. The rearrangement joins TRBV14 to TRBJ1-2; 10 bases are a match to TRBD1. Losses at the gene ends were 1 base for V and 8 bases for J; bases not matched to a gene: 7. There are 15 residues in the CDR3. Germline CDR1 reads SGHDN; CDR2 reads FVKESK. CDR3 sequence: CASSQGQGAGSGYTF. The CDR3, as DNA: TGTGCCAGCAGCCAAGGACAGGGGGCTGGGTCGGGCTACACCTTC.

The gene calls are TRBV19 and TRBJ2-1, with D possibly matching TRBD2 (6 bases). This CDR3 contains 13 residues. Germline V gives CDR1 LNHDA, CDR2 SQIVND (reference sequence). The ends were cut back, 5 bases at V and 8 bases at J, with 13 bases in the middle. The chain's CDR3 is CASSDAGRYEQFF. For the CDR3, the DNA is TGTGCCAGTAGTGATGCGGGGAGGTATGAGCAGTTCTTC.

This chain uses TRBV7-8 with TRBJ1-1, with 8 nucleotides matching TRBD1. CDR3 length: 17 residues. The J segment lost 3 bases and the V segment lost 5 bases, leaving 14 bases of the junction unmatched. Germline CDR1 reads SGHVS; CDR2 reads FQNEAQ. This chain's CDR3 is CASSPSRRGRVDTEAFF. As DNA, the CDR3 is TGTGCCAGCAGCCCATCCCGCAGGGGGCGCGTCGACACTGAAGCTTTCTTT.

The chain uses TRBV12-5 and TRBJ2-5; 12 bases fit TRBD1. The CDR3 consists of 18 residues. The germline CDR1 and CDR2 sequences are LGHNT and FRNRAP. V shed 1 base, J shed 5 bases, and the junction held 11 bases outside the gene matches. The CDR3 nucleotides are TGTGCTAGTGGTTTGGCTGTATTACGGGACAGGGGGCCTGAGACCCAGTACTTC. Its translation is CASGLAVLRDRGPETQYF.

The genes are TRBV28 and TRBJ2-5, with 9 bases matching TRBD1. CDR3 size: 15 residues. Per germline, CDR1 MDHEN and CDR2 SYDVKM. V was clipped by 3 bases and J by 4 bases; unmatched bases: 6. CDR3 DNA: TGTGCCAGCAGTTTTCAAAACAGGGGGCGAGAGACCCAGTACTTC. Translating gives CASSFQNRGRETQYF.

The gene calls are TRBV27 and TRBJ1-1; TRBD1 aligns across 9 bases. This CDR3 contains 16 residues. J gave up 5 bases and V 6 bases, and 13 bases lay outside the gene matches. CDR1 MNHEY and CDR2 SMNVEV come from the germline V gene (reference sequence). The CDR3 region is CASSSGTGQGRTEAFF. The CDR3 bases are TGTGCCAGCAGCTCCGGGACAGGGCAGGGAAGGACTGAAGCTTTCTTT.